What follows describes a single TCR beta chain. The length of the CDR3 is 15 residues. CDR1 LNHDA and CDR2 SQIVND come from the germline V gene (reference sequence). Trimming cost V 3 bases and J 3 bases, with 15 bases left between them. Original data processing: Estimated nucleated cell counts came from reference gene primer amplification. Sequencing used immunoSEQ multiplex PCR; TCRdb keeps in-frame clones, though not all of them. The V and J calls and clone size were taken over from that table, and D and trimming were inferred from the DNA. The repertoire holds roughly 100,000 clones, with roughly 84% as singletons. This sample was included in a study of blood T cell repertoires in COVID-19. In the study overall: Specimens from acute and convalescent COVID-19 originated in the United States, Italy and Spain. PBMCs, B-cell-depleted T cells, or T cells provided the cDNA or gDNA that made up the material.

Sequences were obtained from peripheral blood. The sequence was collected from a human donor in a cohort sampled during active COVID-19. The chain joins TRBV19 to TRBJ2-7; a possible D gene is TRBD1 (5 bases). The CDR3 here is CASSMTAPTHYEQYF. As DNA, the CDR3 is TGTGCCAGTAGTATGACAGCCCCCACCCACTACGAGCAGTACTTC.